The 32 T cell receptor beta chains reported below all come from one sample, sequenced in a study of long-term antiretroviral therapy in people with HIV. Researchers ran immunoSEQ v3.0 at survey level. Data came from immunoSEQ multiplex PCR; TCRdb stores just in-frame clones and leaves some out. The sample has around 30,000 clones; 90% to 97% are singletons. This specimen consisted of unsorted PBMCs, obtained 6.5 to 6.9 years after starting antiretroviral therapy. The receptor set was obtained from a young man with HIV.

The chain couples TRBV7-6 to TRBJ2-7; D remains unclear. Germline CDR1 reads SGHVS; CDR2 reads FNYEAQ. The length of the CDR3 is 14 residues. Between the trimmed V and J ends, which lost 2 bases and 3 bases, there was a span of 11 bases. In DNA form, the CDR3 reads TGTGCCAGCAGCTTACGCCCAACAGTCTACGAGCAGTACTTC. This encodes CASSLRPTVYEQYF.

The rearrangement joins TRBV29-1 to TRBJ2-5; D is unresolved. V shed 4 bases and J shed 2 bases, with 5 bases lying between them. Germline-derived CDR1 and CDR2 are SQVTM and ANQGSEA. There are 11 residues in the CDR3. CDR3 sequence reads: CSVGQQETQYF. The CDR3 bases are TGCAGCGTTGGTCAGCAAGAGACCCAGTACTTC.

This clone occurred once. The CDR3 nucleotides read TGTGCCTGGAAGGCGACTAGCGGCTACAATGAGCAGTTCTTC. Protein: CAWKATSGYNEQFF. The chain recombines TRBV30 with TRBJ2-1, with 9 positions matching TRBD2. V shed 4 bases and J 3 bases; nucleotides not matched to a gene: 4. Germline assignment: CDR1 GTSNPN and CDR2 SVGIG (reference sequence). The CDR3 length is 14 residues.

V is TRBV11-2 and J is TRBJ2-7, with 9 bases that match TRBD1. V shed 1 base, J shed 2 bases, and the junction held 6 bases outside the gene matches. This CDR3 has 16 residues. The germline V gene has CDR1 SGHAT and CDR2 FQNNGV. This CDR3 is CASSLVRTGVTYEQYF. Here the CDR3 DNA reads TGTGCCAGCAGCTTAGTCAGGACAGGGGTTACCTACGAGCAGTACTTC.

The rearrangement links TRBV6-1 to TRBJ2-2; perhaps TRBD2 as D (5 bases). V lost 2 bases and J lost 2, with 12 bases in between. This CDR3 spans 16 amino acids. Germline V gives CDR1 MNHNS, CDR2 SASEGT. The CDR3 DNA reads TGTGCCAGCAGTGAAAGTCTAGCTGCCAACACCGGGGAGCTGTTTTTT. It specifies CASSESLAANTGELFF.

This clone has just one count. The chain carries TRBV7-8 and TRBJ2-5; 7 bases are a match to TRBD1. The J segment lost 2 bases and the V segment lost 4 bases, leaving 7 bases of the junction unmatched. The CDR3 covers 15 residues. CDR1 and CDR2 from the germline V gene are SGHVS and FQNEAQ. The CDR3 region has the DNA TGTGCCAGCAGCTCCCGGGACAGATTACAAGAGACCCAGTACTTC. Translation gives CASSSRDRLQETQYF.

The chain links TRBV19 to TRBJ1-5; no clear D gene. The V gene's germline CDR1 is LNHDA and CDR2 SQIVND (reference sequence). The CDR3 consists of 13 residues. V dropped 7 bases and J dropped 3 bases, with 10 bases sitting between them. The CDR3 DNA is TGTGCCAGTATGAACACCAACAATCAGCCCCAGCATTTT. It specifies CASMNTNNQPQHF.

This chain connects TRBV27 to TRBJ2-6; 7 bases fit TRBD1. Germline values: CDR1 MNHEY, CDR2 SMNVEV (reference sequence). The CDR3 runs to 16 residues. The V segment lost 7 bases and the J segment 1 base; nucleotides outside the gene matches: 7. Here the CDR3 reads CASTKAGGSGANVLTF. The DNA of the CDR3 is TGTGCCAGCACCAAGGCAGGGGGATCTGGGGCCAACGTCCTGACTTTC. Based on the CDR3 plus reference TRBV27 and TRBJ2-6, the full variable domain is EAQVTQNPRYLITVTGKKLTVTCSQNMNHEYMSWYRQDPGLGLRQIYYSMNVEVTDKGDVPEGYKVSRKEKRNFPLILESPSPNQTSLYFCASTKAGGSGANVLTFGAGSRLTVL.

V is TRBV19 and J is TRBJ2-7; D is perhaps TRBD2 (5 bases). The CDR3 sequence is 14 residues long. The V gene's germline CDR1 is LNHDA and CDR2 SQIVND (reference sequence). Between the trimmed V and J ends, which lost 7 bases and 5 bases, there was a span of 18 bases. The CDR3 region is CASKDNGLANEQYF. In nucleotides, the CDR3 is TGTGCCAGTAAAGACAACGGGCTAGCCAACGAGCAGTACTTC.

The J gene is TRBJ1-3, the V gene TRBV7-8, with D possibly TRBD1 on 5 matching bases. V was cut by 1 base and J by 8 bases, with 18 bases left in between. The CDR3 totals 16 residues. In germline, CDR1 is SGHVS, CDR2 FQNEAQ. CDR3 loop: CASSLGGGGGGDTIYF. CDR3 DNA: TGTGCCAGCAGCTTAGGAGGCGGGGGAGGTGGGGACACCATATATTTT.

The rearrangement joins TRBV7-9 to TRBJ1-2; the match to TRBD1 covers 7 bases. This CDR3 region has 17 residues. CDR1 is SEHNR and CDR2 is FQNEAQ in the germline V gene (reference sequence). Trimming at V came to 3 bases and at J to 1 base, leaving 11 bases not matched to a gene. The CDR3 reads CASSLREGARDNYGYTF. In DNA, the CDR3 is TGTGCCAGCAGCTTGAGAGAGGGGGCGCGGGATAACTATGGCTACACCTTC.

V is TRBV6-5 and J is TRBJ1-6; a weak D match, TRBD1 (5 bases). Between the trimmed V and J ends, which lost 4 bases and 0 bases, there was a span of 10 bases. From germline, CDR1 is MNHEY and CDR2 SVGAGI. The CDR3 is made up of 16 amino acids. CDR3 coding DNA: TGTGCCAGCAGTTTAGGGGTTATCTCCTATAATTCACCCCTCCACTTT. It translates to CASSLGVISYNSPLHF.

The chain couples TRBV4-2 to TRBJ1-4; D not resolved. V was shortened by 4 bases and J by 8 bases, with 14 bases between the two germline ends. Germline assignment: CDR1 LGHNA and CDR2 YNFKEQ. The CDR3 runs to 14 residues. The DNA for the CDR3 is TGTGCCAGCAGCCCACCCCGGGCCTGGGAAAAACTGTTTTTT. Amino acid sequence: CASSPPRAWEKLFF.

The CDR3: CASSPARSYEQYF. CDR3 sequence (DNA): TGTGCCAGCAGCCCGGCGCGGTCCTACGAGCAGTACTTC. This sequence joins TRBV14 and TRBJ2-7; unclear D gene. The CDR3 loop spans 13 amino acids. Trimming removed 4 bases from V and 1 base from J, with 8 bases in between. Germline loops: CDR1 SGHDN, CDR2 FVKESK. Drawing the rest from reference TRBV14 and TRBJ2-7, the complete variable domain is EAGVTQFPSHSVIEKGQTVTLRCDPISGHDNLYWYRRVMGKEIKFLLHFVKESKQDESGMPNNRFLAERTGGTYSTLKVQPAELEDSGVYFCASSPARSYEQYFGPGTRLTVT.

The J gene is TRBJ2-7, the V gene TRBV27; D is perhaps TRBD1 (5 bases). The germline V and J ends were trimmed by 5 bases and 1 base, with 18 bases remaining between them. The CDR3 runs 16 residues. Germline-derived CDR1 and CDR2 are MNHEY and SMNVEV (reference sequence). The CDR3 nucleotides read TGTGCCAGCAGTCCGAACCAGGGATACCGTTCCTACGAGCAGTACTTC. Its protein is CASSPNQGYRSYEQYF.

The J gene is TRBJ2-2, the V gene TRBV7-9, with a tentative D call TRBD1 (5 bases). Germline loops: CDR1 SEHNR, CDR2 FQNEAQ (reference sequence). The V end was cut by 1 base, the J end by 1 base, with 13 bases between. This CDR3 contains 17 residues. This CDR3 is CASSLVSGKGNTGELFF. The CDR3 DNA sequence: TGTGCCAGCAGCTTAGTTTCAGGGAAAGGGAACACCGGGGAGCTGTTTTTT.

The chain joins TRBV5-1 to TRBJ2-7, with a possible D match to TRBD1 (5 bases). The V and J ends lost 8 bases and 6 bases respectively, with 15 bases between them. Germline V gene sequence: CDR1 SGHRS, CDR2 YFSETQ. The CDR3 extends over 12 amino acids. CDR3 in amino acids: CASGFGAVEQYF. The DNA for the CDR3 is TGCGCCAGTGGTTTTGGGGCGGTCGAGCAGTACTTC.

The rearrangement links TRBV11-3 to TRBJ1-1; no clear D. Germline V gene lookup returns CDR1 SGHNT and CDR2 YENEEA. CDR3 length equals 13 residues. Between the trimmed V and J ends, which lost 3 bases and 1 base, there was a span of 6 bases. The CDR3 DNA is TGTGCCAGCAGCTTGACCTGGAACACTGAAGCTTTCTTT. Translated, it gives CASSLTWNTEAFF.

The J gene is TRBJ2-2, the V gene TRBV4-2; D perhaps matches TRBD2 (6 bases). With 1 base removed from V and 2 bases from J, the gap between germline ends came to 11 bases. The germline V gene encodes CDR1 LGHNA and CDR2 YNFKEQ. This CDR3 spans 16 amino acids. Here the CDR3 reads CASSQVRGFNTGELFF. CDR3 nucleotides: TGTGCCAGCAGCCAAGTACGGGGGTTTAACACCGGGGAGCTGTTTTTT.

The CDR3 sequence: CASSTPDAVDTDTQYF. The DNA of the CDR3 is TGTGCCAGCAGCACCCCAGACGCGGTAGACACAGATACGCAGTATTTT. The rearrangement links TRBV13 to TRBJ2-3; D is uncertain. Trimming shortened V by 5 bases and J by 2 bases, and 17 bases separated the two germline ends. Germline CDR1 is PRHDT and CDR2 is FYEKMQ (reference sequence). The CDR3 loop spans 16 amino acids.

The rearrangement joins TRBV4-3 to TRBJ2-7; D is perhaps TRBD2 (5 bases). Trimming removed 4 bases at V and 4 bases at J, with 14 bases between. Germline V gives CDR1 LGHNA, CDR2 YSLEER. The CDR3 contains 14 residues. This chain's CDR3 is CASSLDRDFYEQYF. CDR3 in DNA: TGCGCCAGCAGCCTGGATCGGGATTTTTACGAGCAGTACTTC.

The CDR3 DNA reads TGTGCCAGCAGCCCTGGGGGCTCTGGAAACACCATATATTTT. Residues: CASSPGGSGNTIYF. The V call is TRBV6-5, the J call TRBJ1-3; the D gene is possibly TRBD1 (5 bases). The CDR3 extends over 14 amino acids. Germline values: CDR1 MNHEY, CDR2 SVGAGI. Between the trimmed V and J ends, which lost 6 bases and 0 bases, there was a span of 9 bases.

DNA of the CDR3: TGTGCCAGCAGTTACGACAGCCTAGGGACCCAGTACTTC. Amino acids: CASSYDSLGTQYF. The chain joins TRBV6-5 to TRBJ2-5; tentatively, D is TRBD1 (5 bases). The CDR3 spans 13 residues. Germline CDR1 is MNHEY and CDR2 is SVGAGI. The V end was cut by 2 bases, the J end by 7 bases, with 11 bases between.

The chain combines TRBV29-1 with TRBJ2-1, with 9 bases identical to TRBD2. J was trimmed by 4 bases and V by 4 bases; bases with no gene match: 8. This CDR3 is built from 15 residues. The germline CDR1 and CDR2 sequences are SQVTM and ANQGSEA. CDR3 sequence reads: CSVGPPTSGYNEQFF. In DNA, the CDR3 is TGCAGCGTTGGCCCCCCGACTAGCGGATACAATGAGCAGTTCTTC.

The chain recombines TRBV6-6 with TRBJ1-5; D not resolved. This CDR3 comprises 11 residues. The V gene's germline CDR1 is MNHNY and CDR2 SVGAGI (reference sequence). V lost 8 bases and J lost 7, with 9 bases in between. CDR3 nucleotide sequence: TGTGCCAGCGGCCCAAAACAGCCCCAGCATTTT. It specifies CASGPKQPQHF.

This chain joins TRBV7-8 and TRBJ1-5, with D unresolved. The CDR3 runs 16 residues. V was clipped by 2 bases and J by 9 bases, with 20 bases between them. CDR1 and CDR2 from the germline V gene are SGHVS and FQNEAQ. The DNA of the CDR3 is TGTGCCAGCAGCTTAACAAGAGAGCTAAATCAAGGGCCCCAGCATTTT. This sequence encodes CASSLTRELNQGPQHF.

The chain is built from TRBV5-1 and TRBJ2-3; TRBD2 is a possible D gene (6 bases). Germline V gene lookup returns CDR1 SGHRS and CDR2 YFSETQ. CDR3 size: 15 residues. V was pared by 3 bases and J by 1 base, with 12 bases between. The CDR3 DNA reads TGCGCCAGCAGCTACCGATGGGAGGGCACAGATACGCAGTATTTT. It yields the protein CASSYRWEGTDTQYF.

The chain uses TRBV7-2 and TRBJ2-1; D ambiguous. Germline values: CDR1 SGHTA, CDR2 FQGNSA. The CDR3 length is 14 residues. V lost 2 bases, J lost 5 bases, and 10 bases lay in between. CDR3 region: CASSLLLAHNEQFF. CDR3 sequence (DNA): TGTGCCAGCAGCTTATTATTAGCCCACAATGAGCAGTTCTTC.

The chain carries TRBV7-9 and TRBJ2-7; D is unclear. This CDR3 has 12 amino acids. The germline V gene encodes CDR1 SEHNR and CDR2 FQNEAQ (reference sequence). V was clipped by 8 bases and J by 3 bases, with 11 bases between them. CDR3 residues: CASGSLGYEQYF. The DNA of the CDR3 is TGTGCCAGCGGGTCCTTGGGCTACGAGCAGTACTTC.

V is TRBV7-9 and J is TRBJ1-1; 9 nucleotides agree with TRBD1. V gave up 4 bases and J gave up 4 bases; unmatched junction bases: 7. The length of the CDR3 is 15 residues. The germline V gene has CDR1 SEHNR and CDR2 FQNEAQ (reference sequence). DNA for the CDR3: TGTGCCAGCAGCTCAGGACAGGGGATAATCACTGAAGCTTTCTTT. This translates into CASSSGQGIITEAFF.

V usage is TRBV9 and J usage is TRBJ1-1, with D maybe TRBD1 (5 bases). The germline CDR1 and CDR2 sequences are SGDLS and YYNGEE. There are 14 residues in the CDR3. Trimming removed 3 bases at V and 1 base at J, with 10 bases between. CDR3 in amino acids: CASSADSQNTEAFF. The CDR3 bases are TGTGCCAGCAGCGCCGACAGTCAGAACACTGAAGCTTTCTTT.

The chain uses TRBV9 and TRBJ2-1, with 9 bases that match TRBD2. The CDR3 contains 14 residues. V lost 3 bases to trimming and J lost 7 bases; unmatched junction nucleotides: 5. Germline lookup yields CDR1 SGDLS and CDR2 YYNGEE. Here the CDR3 reads CASSAASGANEQFF. The CDR3 DNA follows: TGTGCCAGCAGCGCAGCTAGCGGGGCTAATGAGCAGTTCTTC.